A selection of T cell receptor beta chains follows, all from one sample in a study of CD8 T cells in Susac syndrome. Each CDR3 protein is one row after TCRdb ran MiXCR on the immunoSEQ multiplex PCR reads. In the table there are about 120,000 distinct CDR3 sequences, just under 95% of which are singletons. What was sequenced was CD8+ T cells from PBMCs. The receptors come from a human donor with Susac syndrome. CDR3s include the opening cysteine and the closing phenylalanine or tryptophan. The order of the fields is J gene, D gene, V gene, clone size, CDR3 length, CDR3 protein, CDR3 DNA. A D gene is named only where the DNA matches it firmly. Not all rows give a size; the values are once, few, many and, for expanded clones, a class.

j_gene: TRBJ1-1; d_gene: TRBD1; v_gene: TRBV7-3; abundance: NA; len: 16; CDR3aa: CASSLNRGGGNTEAFF; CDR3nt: TGTGCCAGCAGCCTCAACAGGGGGGGTGGGAATACTGAAGCTTTCTTT
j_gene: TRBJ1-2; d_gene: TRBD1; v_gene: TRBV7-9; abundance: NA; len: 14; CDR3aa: CASSGPGQGSGYTF; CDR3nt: TGTGCCAGCAGCGGACCGGGACAGGGCTCTGGCTACACCTTC
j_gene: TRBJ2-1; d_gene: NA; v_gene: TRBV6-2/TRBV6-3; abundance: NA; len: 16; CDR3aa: CASSHDRPASYNEQFF; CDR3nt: TGTGCCAGCAGCCACGACAGGCCCGCATCCTACAATGAGCAGTTCTTC
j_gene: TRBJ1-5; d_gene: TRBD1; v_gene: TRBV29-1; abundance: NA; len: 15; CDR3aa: CRGPYGQGHDQPQHF; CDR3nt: TGCAGGGGCCCCTATGGACAGGGGCACGATCAGCCCCAGCATTTT
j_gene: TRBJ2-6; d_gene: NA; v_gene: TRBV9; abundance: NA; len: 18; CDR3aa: CASSELPGQSAGANVLTF; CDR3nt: TGTGCCAGCAGCGAACTCCCGGGACAATCTGCTGGGGCCAACGTCCTGACTTTC
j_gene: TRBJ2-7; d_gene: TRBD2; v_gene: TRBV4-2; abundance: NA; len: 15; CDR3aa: CASSQVLAGNYEQYF; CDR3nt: TGTGCCAGCAGCCAAGTATTAGCGGGGAACTACGAGCAGTACTTC
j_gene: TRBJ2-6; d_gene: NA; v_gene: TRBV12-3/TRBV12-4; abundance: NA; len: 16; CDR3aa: CASSPLRSDGANVLTF; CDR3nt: TGTGCCAGCAGCCCCCTAAGGTCCGATGGGGCCAACGTCCTGACTTTC
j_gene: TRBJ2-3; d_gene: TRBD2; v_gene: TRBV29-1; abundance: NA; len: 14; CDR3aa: CSVGTSWFTDTQYF; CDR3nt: TGCAGCGTTGGGACTAGCTGGTTCACAGATACGCAGTATTTT
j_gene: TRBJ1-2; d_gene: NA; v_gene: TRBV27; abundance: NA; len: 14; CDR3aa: CASSYGGGLGGYTF; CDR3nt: TGTGCCAGCAGTTACGGTGGGGGGCTTGGAGGCTACACCTTC
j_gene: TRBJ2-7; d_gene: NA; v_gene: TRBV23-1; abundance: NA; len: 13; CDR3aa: CASGNDGGYEQYF; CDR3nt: TGCGCCAGCGGCAACGACGGCGGTTACGAGCAGTACTTC
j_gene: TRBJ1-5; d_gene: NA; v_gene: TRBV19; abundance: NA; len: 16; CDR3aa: CASTSGWGTGNQPQHF; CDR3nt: TGTGCCAGTACCTCGGGGTGGGGTACGGGCAATCAGCCCCAGCATTTT
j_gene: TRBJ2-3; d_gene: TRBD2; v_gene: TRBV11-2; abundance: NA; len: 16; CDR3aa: CASSFLAGSVVDTQYF; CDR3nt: TGTGCCAGCAGCTTTCTAGCGGGCAGTGTCGTAGATACGCAGTATTTT
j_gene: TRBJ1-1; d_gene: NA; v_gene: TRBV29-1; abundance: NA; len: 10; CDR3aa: CSVESPAAFF; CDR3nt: TGCAGCGTTGAATCGCCAGCGGCTTTCTTT
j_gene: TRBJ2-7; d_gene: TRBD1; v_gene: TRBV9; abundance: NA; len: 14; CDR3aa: CASSDGDSSYEQYF; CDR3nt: TGTGCCAGCAGCGACGGGGACAGTTCCTACGAGCAGTACTTC
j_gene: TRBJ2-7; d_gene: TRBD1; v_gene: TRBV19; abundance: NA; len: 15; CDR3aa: CASSADRDQWYEQYF; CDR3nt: TGTGCCAGTAGTGCGGACAGGGATCAATGGTACGAGCAGTACTTC
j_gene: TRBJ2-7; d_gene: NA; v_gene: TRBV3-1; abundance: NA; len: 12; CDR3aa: CASTNQHDEQYF; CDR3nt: TGTGCCAGCACCAATCAACACGACGAGCAGTACTTC
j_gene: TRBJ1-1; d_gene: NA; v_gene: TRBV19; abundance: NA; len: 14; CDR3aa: CASDPGGLGTEAFF; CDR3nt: TGTGCCAGCGACCCCGGTGGCCTGGGTACTGAAGCTTTCTTT
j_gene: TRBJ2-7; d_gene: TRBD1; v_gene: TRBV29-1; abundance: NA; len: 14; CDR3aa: CSVATGTGAHEQYF; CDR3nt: TGCAGCGTTGCAACCGGGACAGGGGCCCACGAGCAGTACTTC
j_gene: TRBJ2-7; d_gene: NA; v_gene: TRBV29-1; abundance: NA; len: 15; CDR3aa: CSVEHPGQDSYEQYF; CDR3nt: TGCAGCGTTGAACATCCGGGACAAGATTCCTACGAGCAGTACTTC
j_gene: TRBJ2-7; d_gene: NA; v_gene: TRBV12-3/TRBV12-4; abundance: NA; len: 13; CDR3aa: CASSFLETYEQYF; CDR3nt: NA
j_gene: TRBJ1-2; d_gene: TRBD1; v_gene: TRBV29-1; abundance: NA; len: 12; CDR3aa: CSVWTGNYGYTF; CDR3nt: TGCAGCGTTTGGACAGGCAACTATGGCTACACCTTC
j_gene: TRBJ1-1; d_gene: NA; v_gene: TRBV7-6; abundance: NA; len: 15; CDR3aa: CASSLLILEGTEAFF; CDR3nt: TGTGCCAGCAGCTTATTGATCCTTGAGGGCACTGAAGCTTTCTTT
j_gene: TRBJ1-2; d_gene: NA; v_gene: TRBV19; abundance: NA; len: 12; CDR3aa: CASRGSNYGYTF; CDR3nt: TGTGCCAGTAGAGGCAGTAACTATGGCTACACCTTC
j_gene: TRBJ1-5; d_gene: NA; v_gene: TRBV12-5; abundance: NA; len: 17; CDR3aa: CASGPSVWAATNQPQHF; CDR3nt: TGTGCTAGTGGACCGTCCGTTTGGGCGGCGACCAATCAGCCCCAGCATTTT
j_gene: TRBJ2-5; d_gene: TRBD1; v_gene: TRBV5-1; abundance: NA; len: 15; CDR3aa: CASSPGQGWQETQYF; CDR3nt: TGCGCCAGCAGTCCGGGACAGGGGTGGCAAGAGACCCAGTACTTC
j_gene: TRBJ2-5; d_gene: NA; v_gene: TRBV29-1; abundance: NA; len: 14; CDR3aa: CSVEGRQIVETQYF; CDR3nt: TGCAGCGTTGAGGGGCGACAGATCGTAGAGACCCAGTACTTC
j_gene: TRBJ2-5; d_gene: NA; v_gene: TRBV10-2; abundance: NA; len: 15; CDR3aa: CASRPTRDQKETQYF; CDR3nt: TGCGCCAGCAGGCCTACCCGGGACCAGAAAGAGACCCAGTACTTC
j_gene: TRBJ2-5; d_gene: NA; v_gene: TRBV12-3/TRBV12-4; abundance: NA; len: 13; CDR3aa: CASSLGEQETQYF; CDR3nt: TGTGCCAGCAGTTTGGGAGAGCAAGAGACCCAGTACTTC
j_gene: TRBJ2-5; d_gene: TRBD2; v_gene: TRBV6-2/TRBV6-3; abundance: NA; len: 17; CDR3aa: CASSWNPGTSGEETQYF; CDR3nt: TGTGCCAGCAGTTGGAACCCCGGGACTAGCGGAGAAGAGACCCAGTACTTC
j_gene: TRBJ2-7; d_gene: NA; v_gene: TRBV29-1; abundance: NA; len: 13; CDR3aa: CSVGGGNGYEQYF; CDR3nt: TGCAGCGTTGGCGGAGGGAACGGCTACGAGCAGTACTTC
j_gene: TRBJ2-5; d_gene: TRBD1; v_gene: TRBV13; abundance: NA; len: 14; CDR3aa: CASSKGQSGETQYF; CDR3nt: TGTGCCAGCAGCAAGGGACAGTCTGGCGAGACCCAGTACTTC
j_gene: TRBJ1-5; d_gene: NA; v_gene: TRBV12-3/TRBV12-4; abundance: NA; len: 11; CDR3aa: CASSLPQPQHF; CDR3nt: TGTGCCAGCAGTTTACCTCAGCCCCAGCATTTT
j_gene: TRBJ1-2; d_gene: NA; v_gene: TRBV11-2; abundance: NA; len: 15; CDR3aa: CASSLGGGVDYGYTF; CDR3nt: TGTGCCAGCAGCCTCGGGGGAGGGGTGGACTATGGCTACACCTTC
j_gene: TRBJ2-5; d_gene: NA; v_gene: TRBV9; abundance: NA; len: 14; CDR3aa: CASSASYTQETQYF; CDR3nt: TGTGCCAGCAGCGCCAGCTATACCCAAGAGACCCAGTACTTC
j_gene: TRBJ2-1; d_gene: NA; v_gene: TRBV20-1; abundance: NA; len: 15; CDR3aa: CSARVQGAGYNEQFF; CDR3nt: TGCAGTGCTAGGGTACAGGGAGCAGGATACAATGAGCAGTTCTTC
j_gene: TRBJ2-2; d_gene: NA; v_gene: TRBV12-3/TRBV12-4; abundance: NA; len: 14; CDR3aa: CASSSTMGAGELFF; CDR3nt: TGTGCCAGCAGTTCGACGATGGGGGCCGGGGAGCTGTTTTTT
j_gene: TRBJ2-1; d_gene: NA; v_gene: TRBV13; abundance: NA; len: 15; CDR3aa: CATTPTSYSHNEQFF; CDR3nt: TGTGCCACAACCCCTACTAGTTACAGCCACAATGAGCAGTTCTTC
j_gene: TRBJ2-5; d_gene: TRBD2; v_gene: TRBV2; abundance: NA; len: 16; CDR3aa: CASKQTSGGVWETQYF; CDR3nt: TGTGCCAGCAAACAGACTAGCGGGGGGGTTTGGGAGACCCAGTACTTC
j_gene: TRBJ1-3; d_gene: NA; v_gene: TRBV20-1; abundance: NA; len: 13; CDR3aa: CSAKVISGNTIYF; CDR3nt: TGCAGTGCTAAGGTGATCTCTGGAAACACCATATATTTT
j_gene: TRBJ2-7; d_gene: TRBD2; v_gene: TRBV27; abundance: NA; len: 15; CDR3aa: CASSISSGGASEQYF; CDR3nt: TGTGCCAGCAGTATCTCTAGCGGGGGGGCATCCGAGCAGTACTTC
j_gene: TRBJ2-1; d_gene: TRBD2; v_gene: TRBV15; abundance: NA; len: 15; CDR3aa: CATSRVGLAGDEQFF; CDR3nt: TGTGCCACCAGCAGAGTTGGACTAGCTGGGGATGAGCAGTTCTTC
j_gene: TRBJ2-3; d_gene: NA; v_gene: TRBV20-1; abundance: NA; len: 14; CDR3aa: CSAKKPVRSDTQYF; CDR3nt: TGCAGTGCAAAAAAGCCAGTTCGGTCAGATACGCAGTATTTT
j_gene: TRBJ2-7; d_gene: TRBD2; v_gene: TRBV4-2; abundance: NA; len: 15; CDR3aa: CASGTLGTSGYEQYF; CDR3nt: TGTGCCAGCGGGACCCTCGGGACTAGCGGCTACGAGCAGTACTTC
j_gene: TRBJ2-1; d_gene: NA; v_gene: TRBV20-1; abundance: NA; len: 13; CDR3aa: CSASTGPNNEQFF; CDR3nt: TGCAGTGCCTCAACAGGGCCTAACAATGAGCAGTTCTTC
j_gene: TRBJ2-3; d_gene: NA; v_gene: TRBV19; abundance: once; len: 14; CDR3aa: CASSMGNRVDTQYF; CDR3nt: TGTGCCAGTAGTATGGGCAACAGGGTGGATACGCAGTATTTT
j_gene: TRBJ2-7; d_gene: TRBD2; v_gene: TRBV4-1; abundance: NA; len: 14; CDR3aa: CASSSGLAGREQYF; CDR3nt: TGCGCCAGCAGCTCTGGACTAGCGGGGCGCGAGCAGTACTTC
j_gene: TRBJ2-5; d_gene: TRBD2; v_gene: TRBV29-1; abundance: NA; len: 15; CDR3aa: CSVDLGAGVTETQYF; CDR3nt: TGCAGCGTAGATCTCGGGGCGGGGGTGACGGAGACCCAGTACTTC
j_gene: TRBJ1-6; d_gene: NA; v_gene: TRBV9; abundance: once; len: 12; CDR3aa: CASSVDGSPLHF; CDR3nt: TGTGCCAGCAGCGTAGATGGGTCACCCCTCCACTTT
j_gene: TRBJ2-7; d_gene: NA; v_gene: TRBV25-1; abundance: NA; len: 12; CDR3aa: CASGWGAREQYF; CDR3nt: TGTGCCAGCGGGTGGGGGGCGAGGGAGCAGTACTTC
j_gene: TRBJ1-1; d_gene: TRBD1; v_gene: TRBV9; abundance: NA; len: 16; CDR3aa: CASSVDRGSPNTEAFF; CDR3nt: TGTGCCAGCAGCGTAGACAGGGGATCTCCGAACACTGAAGCTTTCTTT
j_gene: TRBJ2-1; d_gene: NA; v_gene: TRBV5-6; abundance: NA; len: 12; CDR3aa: CASSWGSGLGFF; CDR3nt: TGTGCCAGCAGCTGGGGTAGCGGTTTAGGGTTCTTC
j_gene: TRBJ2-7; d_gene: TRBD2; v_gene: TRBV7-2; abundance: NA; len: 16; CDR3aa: CASSLANLAGGYEQYF; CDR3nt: TGTGCCAGCAGCTTAGCGAATCTAGCGGGGGGTTACGAGCAGTACTTC
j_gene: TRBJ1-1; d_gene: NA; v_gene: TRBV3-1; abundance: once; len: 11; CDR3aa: CASSGSGEAFF; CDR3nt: TGTGCCAGCAGCGGAAGTGGGGAAGCTTTCTTT